This is a list of T cell receptor beta chains from one sample in a study of beta chain features in type 1 diabetes. Here immunoSEQ multiplex PCR was the method, and the copy in TCRdb shows in-frame clones only, minus some. The sample has more than 150,000 clones, approximately 8.8% seen once; the top ten hold under 0.75%. The sample consisted of central memory CD4+ T cells from blood. The receptors were sampled from a woman aged 25-40 years with type 1 diabetes. The conserved cysteine and the conserved F or W are not part of the CDR3 here. Part of the rows lack a size; the others show once, few, many or a class for expanded clones.

>TRBV4-2|few|TRBJ1-2
ASSHQGAYGYT
>TRBV7-3|few|TRBJ2-2
ASSFSGRGGELF
>TRBV10-3|few|TRBJ2-5
AISESQGQETQY
>TRBV7-8|NA|TRBJ1-5
ASSLTGLYQPQH
>TRBV4-2|many|TRBJ2-5
ASSQVRGFRETQY
>TRBV18|few|TRBJ2-5
ASSQTQETQY
>TRBV5-5|NA|TRBJ1-1
ASSQQGDTEAF
>TRBV11-2|NA|TRBJ2-2
ASSPRTVGELF
>TRBV15|few|TRBJ2-2
ATSRLDSNTGELF
>TRBV5-4|NA|TRBJ2-1
ASSQALLAVGNEQF
>TRBV5-1|few|TRBJ1-1
ASSLDLGTASF
>TRBV18|few|TRBJ2-5
ASSPTLPPQY
>TRBV30|NA|TRBJ2-5
AWREQAQETQY
>TRBV7-2|few|TRBJ2-3
ASSLTWDTQY
>TRBV25-1|few|TRBJ2-5
ASSLEGGPETQY
>TRBV28|NA|TRBJ2-5
ASSLRGAGTQY
>TRBV5-6|NA|TRBJ2-7
ASSRLAGGLYEQY
>TRBV6-1|few|TRBJ1-2
ASRAGQGSYGYT
>TRBV28|NA|TRBJ1-2
ASSSTGGLNYGYT
>TRBV30|NA|TRBJ1-1
AWSEEREAF
>TRBV5-1|few|TRBJ2-2
ASSLRTGLNTGELF
>TRBV7-8|few|TRBJ2-2
ASSPYRLAGGSRNTGELF
>TRBV21-1|NA|TRBJ2-1
ASSTDGTSGRLNEQF
>TRBV6-6|few|TRBJ2-7
ASSDPGTEYEQY
>TRBV5-1|few|TRBJ2-3
ASSFTSGILTDTQY
>TRBV28|few|TRBJ2-2
ASSLDRYTGELF
>TRBV28|NA|TRBJ2-1
ASSSPSGGRTNEQF
>TRBV9|few|TRBJ2-6
ASSDDSTGANVLT
>TRBV10-3|NA|TRBJ1-1
AISEDGMNTEAF
>TRBV19|few|TRBJ2-3
ASSIISGSPDTQY
>TRBV28|NA|TRBJ2-7
ASSPPGLAGGIEQY
>TRBV5-6|NA|TRBJ2-3
ASSLGLAGGTDTQY
>TRBV7-7|few|TRBJ2-2
ASSFVSGSVGELF
>TRBV11-2|NA|TRBJ2-5
ASSLASGAGGETQY
>TRBV9|few|TRBJ2-1
ASSVVAGSYNEQF
>TRBV5-1|NA|TRBJ2-7
ASSPFGQHYEQY
>TRBV9|NA|TRBJ1-5
ASSVGQNQPQH
>TRBV29-1|few|TRBJ2-2
SVGDRGTGELF
>TRBV7-2|NA|TRBJ2-3
ASSLSGRAQY
>TRBV5-1|few|TRBJ2-3
ASRQGSSTDTQY
>TRBV13|NA|TRBJ2-5
ASSLRRRPTGETQY
>TRBV5-1|NA|TRBJ1-2
ASSLGAGTDYGYT
>TRBV5-6|NA|TRBJ1-1
ASSLQDRVNTEAF
>TRBV9|NA|TRBJ2-7
ASSVSGIAYEQY
>TRBV18|few|TRBJ2-7
ASSRADYEQY
>TRBV9|NA|TRBJ2-1
ASSAITSGRGEQF